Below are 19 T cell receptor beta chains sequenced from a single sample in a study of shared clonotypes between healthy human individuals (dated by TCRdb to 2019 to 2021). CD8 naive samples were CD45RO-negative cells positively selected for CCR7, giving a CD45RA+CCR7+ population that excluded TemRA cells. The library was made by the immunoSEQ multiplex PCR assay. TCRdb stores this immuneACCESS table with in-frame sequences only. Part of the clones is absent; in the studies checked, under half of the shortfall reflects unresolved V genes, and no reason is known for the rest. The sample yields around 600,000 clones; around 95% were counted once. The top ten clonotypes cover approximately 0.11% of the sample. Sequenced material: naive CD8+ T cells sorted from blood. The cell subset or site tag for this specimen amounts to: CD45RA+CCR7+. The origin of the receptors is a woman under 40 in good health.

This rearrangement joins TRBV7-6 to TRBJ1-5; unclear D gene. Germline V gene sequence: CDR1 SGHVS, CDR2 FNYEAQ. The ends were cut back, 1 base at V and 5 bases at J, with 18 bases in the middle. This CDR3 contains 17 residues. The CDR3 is CASSLGPRGGIDQPQHF. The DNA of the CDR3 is TGTGCCAGCAGCTTAGGTCCCCGGGGAGGGATCGATCAGCCCCAGCATTTT.

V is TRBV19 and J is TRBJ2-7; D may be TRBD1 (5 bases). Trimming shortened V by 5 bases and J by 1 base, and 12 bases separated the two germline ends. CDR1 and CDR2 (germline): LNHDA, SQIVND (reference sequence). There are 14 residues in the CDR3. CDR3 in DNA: TGTGCCAGTAGTCTTTACAGGATGTCCTACGAGCAGTACTTC. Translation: CASSLYRMSYEQYF.

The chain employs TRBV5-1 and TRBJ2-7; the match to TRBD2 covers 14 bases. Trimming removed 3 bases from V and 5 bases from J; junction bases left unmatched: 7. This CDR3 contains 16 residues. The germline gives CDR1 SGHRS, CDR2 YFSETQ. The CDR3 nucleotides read TGCGCCAGCAGCTACGGGACTAGCGGGAGATTGGACGAGCAGTACTTC. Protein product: CASSYGTSGRLDEQYF.

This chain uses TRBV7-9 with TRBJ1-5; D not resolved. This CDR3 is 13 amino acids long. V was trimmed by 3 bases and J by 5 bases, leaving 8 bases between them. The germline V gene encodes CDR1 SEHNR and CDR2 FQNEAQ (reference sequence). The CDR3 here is CASSFVVHQPQHF. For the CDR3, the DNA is TGTGCCAGCAGCTTTGTGGTCCATCAGCCCCAGCATTTT.

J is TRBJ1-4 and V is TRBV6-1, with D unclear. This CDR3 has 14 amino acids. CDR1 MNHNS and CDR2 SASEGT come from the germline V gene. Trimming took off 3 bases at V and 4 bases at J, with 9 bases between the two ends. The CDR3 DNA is TGTGCCAGCAGTGATATTGGAGTTAATGAAAAACTGTTTTTT. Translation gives CASSDIGVNEKLFF.

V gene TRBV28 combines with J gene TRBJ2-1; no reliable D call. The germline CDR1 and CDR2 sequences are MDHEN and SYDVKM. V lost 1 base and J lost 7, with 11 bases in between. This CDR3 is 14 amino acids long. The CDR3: CASSLLQAANEQFF. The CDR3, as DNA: TGTGCCAGCAGTTTATTGCAGGCAGCAAATGAGCAGTTCTTC.

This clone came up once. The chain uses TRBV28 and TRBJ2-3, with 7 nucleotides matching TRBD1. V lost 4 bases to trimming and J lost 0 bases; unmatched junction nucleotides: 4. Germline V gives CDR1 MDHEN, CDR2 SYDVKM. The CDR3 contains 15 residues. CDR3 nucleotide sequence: TGTGCCAGCAGTTCCTCGGACAGGAGCACAGATACGCAGTATTTT. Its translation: CASSSSDRSTDTQYF.

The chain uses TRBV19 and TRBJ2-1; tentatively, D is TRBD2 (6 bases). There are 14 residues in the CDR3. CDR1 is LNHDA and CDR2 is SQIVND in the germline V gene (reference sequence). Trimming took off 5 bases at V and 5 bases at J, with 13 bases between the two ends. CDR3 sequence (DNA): TGTGCCAGTAGTGAGGCGGGACTGAACAATGAGCAGTTCTTC. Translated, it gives CASSEAGLNNEQFF.

CDR3 DNA: TGTGCCAGCAGGAGTCATACCGGGACAGGGTATGGCTACACCTTC. It encodes CASRSHTGTGYGYTF. The V gene is TRBV28, the J gene TRBJ1-2; TRBD1 agrees at 9 bases. Germline-derived CDR1 and CDR2 are MDHEN and SYDVKM. This CDR3 region has 15 residues. V lost 6 bases and J lost 5; bases outside the gene matches: 10.

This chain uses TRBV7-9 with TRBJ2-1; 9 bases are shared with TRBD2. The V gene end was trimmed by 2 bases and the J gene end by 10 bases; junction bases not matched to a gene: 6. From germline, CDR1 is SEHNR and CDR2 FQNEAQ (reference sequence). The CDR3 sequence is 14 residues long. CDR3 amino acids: CASSLLAGALEQFF. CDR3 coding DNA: TGTGCCAGCAGCTTATTAGCGGGGGCTTTGGAGCAGTTCTTC.

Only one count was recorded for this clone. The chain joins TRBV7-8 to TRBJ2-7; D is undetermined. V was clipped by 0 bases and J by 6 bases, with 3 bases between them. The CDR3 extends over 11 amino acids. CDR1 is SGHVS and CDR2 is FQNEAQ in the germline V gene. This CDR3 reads CASSLAAEQYF. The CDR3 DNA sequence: TGTGCCAGCAGCTTAGCTGCCGAGCAGTACTTC. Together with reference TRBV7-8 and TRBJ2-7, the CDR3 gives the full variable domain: GAGVSQSPRYKVAKRGQDVALRCDPISGHVSLFWYQQALGQGPEFLTYFQNEAQLDKSGLPSDRFFAERPEGSVSTLKIQRTQQEDSAVYLCASSLAAEQYFGPGTRLTVT.

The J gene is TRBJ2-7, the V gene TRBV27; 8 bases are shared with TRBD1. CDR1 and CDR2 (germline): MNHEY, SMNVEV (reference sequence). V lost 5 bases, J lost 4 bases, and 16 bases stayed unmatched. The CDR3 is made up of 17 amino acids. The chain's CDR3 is CASSPRTGRRVDYEQYF. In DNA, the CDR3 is TGTGCCAGCAGTCCTCGGACAGGGAGGAGAGTGGATTACGAGCAGTACTTC.

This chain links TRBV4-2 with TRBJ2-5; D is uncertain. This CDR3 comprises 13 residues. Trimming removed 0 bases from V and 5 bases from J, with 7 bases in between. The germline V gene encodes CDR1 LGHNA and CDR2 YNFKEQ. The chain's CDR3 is CASSQDQVETQYF. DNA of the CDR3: TGTGCCAGCAGCCAAGATCAAGTGGAGACCCAGTACTTC.

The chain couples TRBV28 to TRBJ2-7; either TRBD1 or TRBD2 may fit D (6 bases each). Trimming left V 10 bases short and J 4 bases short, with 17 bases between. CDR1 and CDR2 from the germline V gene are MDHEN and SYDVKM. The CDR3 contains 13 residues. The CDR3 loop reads CATLGGGPYEQYF. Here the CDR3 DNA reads TGTGCCACCCTCGGGGGCGGGCCGTACGAGCAGTACTTC.

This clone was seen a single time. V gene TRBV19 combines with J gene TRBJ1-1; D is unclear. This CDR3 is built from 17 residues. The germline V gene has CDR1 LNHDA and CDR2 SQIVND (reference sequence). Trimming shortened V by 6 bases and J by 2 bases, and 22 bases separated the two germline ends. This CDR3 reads CASRSLRTWKKNTEAFF. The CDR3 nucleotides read TGTGCCAGTAGATCGCTCCGGACCTGGAAGAAAAACACTGAAGCTTTCTTT.

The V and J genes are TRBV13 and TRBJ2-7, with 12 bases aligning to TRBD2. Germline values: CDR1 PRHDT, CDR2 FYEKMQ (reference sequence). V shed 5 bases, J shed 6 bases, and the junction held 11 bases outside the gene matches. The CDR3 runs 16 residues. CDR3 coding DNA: TGTGCCAGCAGCGAAGGGACTAGCGGGCCCGGGGCCGAGCAGTACTTC. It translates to CASSEGTSGPGAEQYF.

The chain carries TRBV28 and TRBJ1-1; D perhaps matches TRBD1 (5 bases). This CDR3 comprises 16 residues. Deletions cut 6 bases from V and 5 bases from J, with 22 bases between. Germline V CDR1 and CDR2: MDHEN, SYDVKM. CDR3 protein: CASSRVVGAGNTEAFF. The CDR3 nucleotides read TGTGCCAGCAGCCGGGTGGTAGGGGCAGGCAATACTGAAGCTTTCTTT.

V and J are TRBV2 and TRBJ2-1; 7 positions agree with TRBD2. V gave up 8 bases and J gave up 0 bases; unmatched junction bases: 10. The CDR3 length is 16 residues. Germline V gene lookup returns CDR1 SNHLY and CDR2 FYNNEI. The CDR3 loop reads CASPLGRENSYNEQFF. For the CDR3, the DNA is TGTGCCAGCCCACTAGGGAGGGAGAACTCCTACAATGAGCAGTTCTTC.

The CDR3 sequence is CASRVVGGHGGYTF. The CDR3 DNA sequence: TGTGCCAGCAGGGTTGTCGGGGGCCATGGAGGCTACACCTTC. The V call is TRBV27, the J call TRBJ1-2; D perhaps matches TRBD1 (6 bases). V lost 6 bases and J 8 bases, leaving 19 bases between the germline ends. The CDR3 totals 14 residues. Germline-derived CDR1 and CDR2 are MNHEY and SMNVEV (reference sequence).